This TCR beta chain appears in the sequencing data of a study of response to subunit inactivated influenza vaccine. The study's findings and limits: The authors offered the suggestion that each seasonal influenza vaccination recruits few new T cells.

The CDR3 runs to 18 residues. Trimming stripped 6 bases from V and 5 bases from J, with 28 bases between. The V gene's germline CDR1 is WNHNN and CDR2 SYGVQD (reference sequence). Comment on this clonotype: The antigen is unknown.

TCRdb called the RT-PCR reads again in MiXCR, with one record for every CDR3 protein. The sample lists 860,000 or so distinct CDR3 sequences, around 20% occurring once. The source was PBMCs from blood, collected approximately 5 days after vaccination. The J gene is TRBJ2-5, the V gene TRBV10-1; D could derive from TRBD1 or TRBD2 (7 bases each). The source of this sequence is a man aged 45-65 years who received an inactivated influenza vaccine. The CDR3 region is CASSERYRGGGQVETQYF. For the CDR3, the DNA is TGCGCCAGCAGCGAACGCTACAGGGGCGGGGGACAAGTGGAGACCCAGTACTTC.